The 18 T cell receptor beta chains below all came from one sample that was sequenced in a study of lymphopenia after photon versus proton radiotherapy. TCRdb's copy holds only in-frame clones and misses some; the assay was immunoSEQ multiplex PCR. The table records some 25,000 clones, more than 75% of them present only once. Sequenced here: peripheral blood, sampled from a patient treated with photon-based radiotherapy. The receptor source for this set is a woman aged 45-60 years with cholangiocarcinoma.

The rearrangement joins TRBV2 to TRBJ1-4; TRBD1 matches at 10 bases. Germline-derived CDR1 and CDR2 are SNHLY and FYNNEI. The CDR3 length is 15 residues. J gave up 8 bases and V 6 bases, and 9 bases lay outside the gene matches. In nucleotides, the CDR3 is TGTGCCAGCAGCCGACAGGGGGCCGATTCCGAAAAACTGTTTTTT. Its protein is CASSRQGADSEKLFF.

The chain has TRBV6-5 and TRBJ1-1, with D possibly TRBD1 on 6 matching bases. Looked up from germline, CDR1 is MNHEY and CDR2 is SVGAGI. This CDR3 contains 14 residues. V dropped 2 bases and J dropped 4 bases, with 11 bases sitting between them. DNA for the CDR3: TGTGCCAGCAGTTACCACAGGGTTGGCACTGAAGCTTTCTTT. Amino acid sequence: CASSYHRVGTEAFF.

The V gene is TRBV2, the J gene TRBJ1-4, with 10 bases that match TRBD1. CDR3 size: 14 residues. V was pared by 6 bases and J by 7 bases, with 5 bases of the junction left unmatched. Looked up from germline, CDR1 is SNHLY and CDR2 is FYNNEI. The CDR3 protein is CASRSGTGAEKLFF. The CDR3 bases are TGTGCCAGCAGAAGCGGGACAGGGGCTGAAAAACTGTTTTTT.

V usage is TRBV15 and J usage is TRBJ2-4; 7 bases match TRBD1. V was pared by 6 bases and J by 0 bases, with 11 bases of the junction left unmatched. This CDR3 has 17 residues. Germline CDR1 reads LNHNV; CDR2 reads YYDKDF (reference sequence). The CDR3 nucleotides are TGTGCCACCAGAGAAGCAGGGGGACCGTTAGCCAAAAACATTCAGTACTTC. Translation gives CATREAGGPLAKNIQYF.

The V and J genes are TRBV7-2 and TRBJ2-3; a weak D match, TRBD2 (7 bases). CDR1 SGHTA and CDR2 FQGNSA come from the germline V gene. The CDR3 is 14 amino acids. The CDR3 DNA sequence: TGTGCGATCCAGATGGGGGGGGCCACAGATACGCAGTATTTT. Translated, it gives CAIQMGGATDTQYF.

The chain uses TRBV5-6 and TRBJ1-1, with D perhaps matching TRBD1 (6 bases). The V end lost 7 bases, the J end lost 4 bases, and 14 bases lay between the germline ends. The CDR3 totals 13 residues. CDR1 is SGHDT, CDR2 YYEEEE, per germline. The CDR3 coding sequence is TGTGCCAGCCTCCGCACAGGGACCACTGAAGCTTTCTTT. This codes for CASLRTGTTEAFF.

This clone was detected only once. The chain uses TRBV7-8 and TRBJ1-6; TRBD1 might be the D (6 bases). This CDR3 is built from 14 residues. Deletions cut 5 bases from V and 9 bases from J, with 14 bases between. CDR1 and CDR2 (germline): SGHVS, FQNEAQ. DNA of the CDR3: TGTGCCAGCAGCATACAGGGCTCTACTTCACCCCTCCACTTT. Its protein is CASSIQGSTSPLHF.

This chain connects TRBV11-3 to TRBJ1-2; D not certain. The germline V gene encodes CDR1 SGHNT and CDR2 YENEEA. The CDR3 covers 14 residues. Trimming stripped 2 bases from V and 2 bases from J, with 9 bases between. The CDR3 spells CASSLNPGNYGYTF. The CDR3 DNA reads TGTGCCAGCAGCTTAAACCCGGGAAACTATGGCTACACCTTC.

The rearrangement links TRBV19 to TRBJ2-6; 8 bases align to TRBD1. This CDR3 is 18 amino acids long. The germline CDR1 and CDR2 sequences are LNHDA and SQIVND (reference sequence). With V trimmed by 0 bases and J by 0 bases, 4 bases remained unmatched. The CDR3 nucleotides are TGTGCCAGTAGTATAGAGGCAGGGGGCTTCTCTGGGGCCAACGTCCTGACTTTC. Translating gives CASSIEAGGFSGANVLTF.

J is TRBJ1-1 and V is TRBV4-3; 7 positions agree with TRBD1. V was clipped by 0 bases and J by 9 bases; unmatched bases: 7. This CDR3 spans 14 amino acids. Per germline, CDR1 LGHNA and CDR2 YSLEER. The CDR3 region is CASSQDRRQGQAFF. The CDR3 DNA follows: TGCGCCAGCAGCCAAGATCGGCGACAGGGACAAGCTTTCTTT.

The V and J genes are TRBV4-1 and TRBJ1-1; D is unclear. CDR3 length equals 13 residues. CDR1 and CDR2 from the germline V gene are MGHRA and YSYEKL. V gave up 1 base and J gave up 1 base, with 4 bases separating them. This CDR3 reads CASSQAKNTEAFF. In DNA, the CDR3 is TGCGCCAGCAGCCAAGCTAAGAACACTGAAGCTTTCTTT.

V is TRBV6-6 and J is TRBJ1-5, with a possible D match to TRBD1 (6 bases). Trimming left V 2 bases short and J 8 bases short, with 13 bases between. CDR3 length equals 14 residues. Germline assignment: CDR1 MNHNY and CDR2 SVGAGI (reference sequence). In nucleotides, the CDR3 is TGTGCCAGCAGTTACCGCCGGGACACGGAGCCCCAGCATTTT. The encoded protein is CASSYRRDTEPQHF.

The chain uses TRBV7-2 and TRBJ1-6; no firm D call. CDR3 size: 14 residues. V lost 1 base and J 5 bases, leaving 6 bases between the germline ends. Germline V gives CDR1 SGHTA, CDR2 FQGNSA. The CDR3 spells CASSLDRNNSPLHF. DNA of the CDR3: TGTGCCAGCAGCTTAGACAGAAATAATTCACCCCTCCACTTT.

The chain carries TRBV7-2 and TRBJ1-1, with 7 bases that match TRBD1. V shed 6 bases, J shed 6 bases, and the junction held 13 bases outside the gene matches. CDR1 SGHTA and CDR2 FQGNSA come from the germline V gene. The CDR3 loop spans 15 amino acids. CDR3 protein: CASSHPGTERPEAFF. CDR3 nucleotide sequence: TGTGCCAGCAGTCATCCCGGGACAGAACGCCCTGAAGCTTTCTTT.

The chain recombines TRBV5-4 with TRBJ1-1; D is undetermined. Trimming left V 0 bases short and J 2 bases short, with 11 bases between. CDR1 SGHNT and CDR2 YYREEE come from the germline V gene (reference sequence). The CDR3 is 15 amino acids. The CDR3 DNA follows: TGTGCCAGCAGCTTGGCCGCGAGGGCAAACACTGAAGCTTTCTTT. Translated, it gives CASSLAARANTEAFF.

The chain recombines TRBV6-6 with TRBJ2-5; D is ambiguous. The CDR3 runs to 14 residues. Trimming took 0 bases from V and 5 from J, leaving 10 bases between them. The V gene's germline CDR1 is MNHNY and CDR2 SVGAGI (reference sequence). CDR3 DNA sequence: TGTGCCAGCAGTTACTCTCTTCGGGTTGAGACCCAGTACTTC. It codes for CASSYSLRVETQYF.

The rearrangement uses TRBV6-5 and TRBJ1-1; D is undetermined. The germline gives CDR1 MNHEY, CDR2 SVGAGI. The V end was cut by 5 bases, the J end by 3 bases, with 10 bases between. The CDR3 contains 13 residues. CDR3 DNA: TGTGCCAGCAGTCGTGACAAGGACACTGAAGCTTTCTTT. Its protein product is CASSRDKDTEAFF.

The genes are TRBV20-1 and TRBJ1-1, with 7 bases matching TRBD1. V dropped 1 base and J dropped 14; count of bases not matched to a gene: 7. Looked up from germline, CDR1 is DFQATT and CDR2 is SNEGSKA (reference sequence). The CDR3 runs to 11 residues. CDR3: CSARVRQGLFF. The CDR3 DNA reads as TGCAGTGCTAGAGTGCGACAGGGTCTGTTCTTT.